This record concerns one TCR beta chain sequence. Its antigen is unknown. No much larger clonotype is one base removed from it; base qualities were not supplied. Spanning cysteine to phenylalanine, the CDR3 consists of 13 amino acids. Only CDR3 DNA is held: 39 bases, read in frame from base 1. CDR1 SGHRS and CDR2 YFSETQ were looked up in the germline V gene. V and J are trimmed by 6 bases and 6 bases, and the gene matches miss 5 bases of the junction. These data are taken from a study of CD8 T cells in ankylosing spondylitis (dated by TCRdb to about 2017). Concerning the study at large: To find TCR variants linked to disease, the study profiled T cell receptor beta repertoires in ankylosing spondylitis patients and healthy donors. In total, the full study cohort was made up of about 99 healthy donors and approximately 24 ankylosing spondylitis patients. Peripheral blood was sampled, and synovial fluid was also collected from ankylosing spondylitis patients.

Study-level results and caveats: Some TCR beta motif variants had previously been reported in synovial fluid and blood of reactive arthritis patients, which suggested common disease-initiation mechanisms. Significant enrichment of the disease-linked clones was reported in matched synovial fluid samples from ankylosing spondylitis patients. Blood from ankylosing spondylitis patients appeared to be characterized by a TCR beta motif composed of about eight highly homologous amino acid variants. The disease-linked clones showed a CD8+ phenotype and occurred at relatively low frequencies in peripheral blood.

The reads were generated on an Illumina HiSeq 2500. TCR beta libraries were prepared by quantitative 5'-RACE with molecular barcodes. The paper's processing steps were these. Disease-linked TCR variants were identified with a new computational method built on a probabilistic model of VDJ rearrangement. Using fastp at Q25 and MiXCR, TCRdb reprocessed the public reads and kept productive beta chains. When rows share a CDR3 protein, they turn into one entry using the most common DNA and genes. These V and J calls rely on TCRdb rather than the paper's analysis. Recorded for this sample are tens of thousands of distinct CDR3 sequences; about 9% of them occurred a single time. The ten largest clones represent over 25% of the sample.

The sequence derives from a male donor with ankylosing spondylitis. The V and J genes are TRBV5-1 and TRBJ2-1; 8 bases in between match TRBD2. The sequenced sample was blood, either unsorted or a sorted T cell fraction (not recorded which). The DNA sequence is as follows: TGCGCCAGCACGGGGGGGCTTAGCAATGAGCAGTTCTTC. Translated, this is CASTGGLSNEQFF.